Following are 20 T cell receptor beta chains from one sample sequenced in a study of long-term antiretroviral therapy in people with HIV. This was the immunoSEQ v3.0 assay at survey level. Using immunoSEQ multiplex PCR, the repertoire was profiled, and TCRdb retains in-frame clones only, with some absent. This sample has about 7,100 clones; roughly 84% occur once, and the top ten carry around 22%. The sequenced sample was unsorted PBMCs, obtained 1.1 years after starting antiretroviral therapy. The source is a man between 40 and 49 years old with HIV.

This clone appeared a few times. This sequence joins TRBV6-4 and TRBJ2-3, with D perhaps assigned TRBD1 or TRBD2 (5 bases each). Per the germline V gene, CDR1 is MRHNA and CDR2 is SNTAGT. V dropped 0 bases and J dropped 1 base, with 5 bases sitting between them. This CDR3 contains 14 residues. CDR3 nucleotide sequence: TGTGCCAGCAGTGACTCGGGGGGCACAGATACGCAGTATTTT. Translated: CASSDSGGTDTQYF.

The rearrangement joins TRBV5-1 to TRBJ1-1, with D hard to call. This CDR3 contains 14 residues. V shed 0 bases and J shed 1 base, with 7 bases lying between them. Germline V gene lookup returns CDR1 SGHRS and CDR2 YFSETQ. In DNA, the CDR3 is TGCGCCAGCAGCTTGGGAGCCGGGAACACTGAAGCTTTCTTT. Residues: CASSLGAGNTEAFF.

The CDR3 loop is CASRSSGGAWDTQYF. The CDR3 DNA reads TGTGCCAGCAGGTCTAGCGGGGGGGCATGGGATACGCAGTATTTT. V is TRBV5-6 and J is TRBJ2-3, with TRBD2 matching 12 bases. CDR3 length equals 15 residues. Germline CDR1 SGHDT, CDR2 YYEEEE. Losses at the gene ends were 5 bases for V and 6 bases for J; bases not matched to a gene: 7. Full variable domain (missing parts from reference TRBV5-6 and TRBJ2-3): DAGVTQSPTHLIKTRGQQVTLRCSPKSGHDTVSWYQQALGQGPQFIFQYYEEEERQRGNFPDRFSGHQFPNYSSELNVNALLLGDSALYLCASRSSGGAWDTQYFGPGTRLTVL.

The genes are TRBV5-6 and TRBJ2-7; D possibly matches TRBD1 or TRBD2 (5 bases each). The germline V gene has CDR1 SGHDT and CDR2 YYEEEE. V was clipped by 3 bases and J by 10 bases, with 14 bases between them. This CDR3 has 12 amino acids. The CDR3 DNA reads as TGTGCCAGCAGCTCGGGACCCCTTAAACAGTACTTC. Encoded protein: CASSSGPLKQYF.

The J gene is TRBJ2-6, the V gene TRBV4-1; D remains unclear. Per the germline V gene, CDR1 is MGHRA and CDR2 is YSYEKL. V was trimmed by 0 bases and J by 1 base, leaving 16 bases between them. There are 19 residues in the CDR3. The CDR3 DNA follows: TGCGCCAGCAGCCAAGAAGGTGGGCTAAGCCCTTCTGGGGCCAACGTCCTGACTTTC. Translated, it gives CASSQEGGLSPSGANVLTF.

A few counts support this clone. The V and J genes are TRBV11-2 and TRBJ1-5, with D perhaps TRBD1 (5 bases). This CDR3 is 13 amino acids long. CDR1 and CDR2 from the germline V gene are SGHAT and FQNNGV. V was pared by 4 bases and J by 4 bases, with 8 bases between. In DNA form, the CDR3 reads TGTGCCAGCAGCTGGGGGGGGAATCAGCCCCAGCATTTT. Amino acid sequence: CASSWGGNQPQHF.

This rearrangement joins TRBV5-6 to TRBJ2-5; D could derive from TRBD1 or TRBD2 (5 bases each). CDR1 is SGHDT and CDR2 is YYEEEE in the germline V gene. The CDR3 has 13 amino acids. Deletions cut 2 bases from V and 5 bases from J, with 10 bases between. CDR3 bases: TGTGCCAGCAGCTTTCGAGGGGATGAGACCCAGTACTTC. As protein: CASSFRGDETQYF. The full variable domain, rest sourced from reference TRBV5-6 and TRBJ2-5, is DAGVTQSPTHLIKTRGQQVTLRCSPKSGHDTVSWYQQALGQGPQFIFQYYEEEERQRGNFPDRFSGHQFPNYSSELNVNALLLGDSALYLCASSFRGDETQYFGPGTRLLVL.

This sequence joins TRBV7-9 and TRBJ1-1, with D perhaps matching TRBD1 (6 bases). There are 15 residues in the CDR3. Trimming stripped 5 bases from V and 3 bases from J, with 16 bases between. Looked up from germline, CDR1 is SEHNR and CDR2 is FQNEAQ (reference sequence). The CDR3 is CASSPRWGQDTEAFF. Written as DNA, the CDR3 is TGTGCCAGCAGCCCGAGGTGGGGGCAAGACACTGAAGCTTTCTTT.

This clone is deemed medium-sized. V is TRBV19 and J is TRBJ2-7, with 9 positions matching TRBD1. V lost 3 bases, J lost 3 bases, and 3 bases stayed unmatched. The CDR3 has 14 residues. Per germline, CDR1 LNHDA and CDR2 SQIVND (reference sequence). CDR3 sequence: CASSIRQGVYEQYF. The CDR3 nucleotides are TGTGCCAGTAGTATCCGACAGGGGGTCTACGAGCAGTACTTC.

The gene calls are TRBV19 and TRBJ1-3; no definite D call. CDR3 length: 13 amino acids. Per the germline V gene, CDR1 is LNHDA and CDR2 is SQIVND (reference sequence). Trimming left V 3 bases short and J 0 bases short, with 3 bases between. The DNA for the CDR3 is TGTGCCAGTAGTATGAGCTCTGGAAACACCATATATTTT. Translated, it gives CASSMSSGNTIYF. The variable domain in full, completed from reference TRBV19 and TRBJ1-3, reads DGGITQSPKYLFRKEGQNVTLSCEQNLNHDAMYWYRQDPGQGLRLIYYSQIVNDFQKGDIAEGYSVSREKKESFPLTVTSAQKNPTAFYLCASSMSSGNTIYFGEGSWLTVV.

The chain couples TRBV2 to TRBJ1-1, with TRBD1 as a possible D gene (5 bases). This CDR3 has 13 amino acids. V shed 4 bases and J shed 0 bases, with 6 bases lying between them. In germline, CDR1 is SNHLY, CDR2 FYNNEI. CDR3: CASSGGVNTEAFF. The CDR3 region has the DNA TGTGCCAGCAGTGGGGGGGTGAACACTGAAGCTTTCTTT.

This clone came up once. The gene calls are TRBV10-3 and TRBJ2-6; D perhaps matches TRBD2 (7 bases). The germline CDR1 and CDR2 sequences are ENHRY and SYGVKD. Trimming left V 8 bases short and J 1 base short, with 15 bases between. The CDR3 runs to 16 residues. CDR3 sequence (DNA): TGTGCCATCGGCGGGAGAGGGGGATCTGGGGCCAACGTCCTGACTTTC. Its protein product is CAIGGRGGSGANVLTF.

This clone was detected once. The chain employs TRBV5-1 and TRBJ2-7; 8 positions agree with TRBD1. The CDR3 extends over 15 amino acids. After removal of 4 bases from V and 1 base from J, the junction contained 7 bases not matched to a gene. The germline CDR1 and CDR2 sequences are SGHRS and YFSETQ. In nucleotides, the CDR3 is TGCGCCAGCAGCGTGGGACAGGTCGCTTCCTACGAGCAGTACTTC. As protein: CASSVGQVASYEQYF.

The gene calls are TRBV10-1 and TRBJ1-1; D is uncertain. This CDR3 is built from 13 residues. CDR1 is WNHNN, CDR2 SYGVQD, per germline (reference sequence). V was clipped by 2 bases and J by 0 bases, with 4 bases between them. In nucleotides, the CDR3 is TGCGCCAGCAGTGAGAGTTTGAACACTGAAGCTTTCTTT. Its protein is CASSESLNTEAFF.

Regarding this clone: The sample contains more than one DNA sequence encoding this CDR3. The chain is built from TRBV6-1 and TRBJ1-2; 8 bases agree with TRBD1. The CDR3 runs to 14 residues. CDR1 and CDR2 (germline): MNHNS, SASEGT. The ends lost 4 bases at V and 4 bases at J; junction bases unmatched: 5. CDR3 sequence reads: CASSGRDRSYGYTF. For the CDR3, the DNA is TGTGCCAGCAGTGGGAGGGACAGGAGCTATGGCTACACCTTC.

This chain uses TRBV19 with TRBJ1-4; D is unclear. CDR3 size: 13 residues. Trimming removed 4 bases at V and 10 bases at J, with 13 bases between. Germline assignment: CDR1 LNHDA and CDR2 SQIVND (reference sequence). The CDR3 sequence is CASSTFPIGKLFF. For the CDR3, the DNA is TGTGCCAGTAGTACCTTCCCTATCGGAAAACTGTTTTTT.

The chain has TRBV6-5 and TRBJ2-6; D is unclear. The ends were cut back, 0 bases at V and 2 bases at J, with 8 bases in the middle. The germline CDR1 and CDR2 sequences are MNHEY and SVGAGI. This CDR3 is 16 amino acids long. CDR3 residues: CASSYSVLAGANVLTF. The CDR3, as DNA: TGTGCCAGCAGTTACTCAGTACTGGCTGGGGCCAACGTCCTGACTTTC.

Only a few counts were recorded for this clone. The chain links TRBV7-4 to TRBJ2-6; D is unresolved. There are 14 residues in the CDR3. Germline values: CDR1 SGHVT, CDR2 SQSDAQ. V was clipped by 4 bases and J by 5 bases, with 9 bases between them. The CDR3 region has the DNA TGTGCCAGCAGCTCGCAAAGTCGGGCCAACGTCCTGACTTTC. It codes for CASSSQSRANVLTF.

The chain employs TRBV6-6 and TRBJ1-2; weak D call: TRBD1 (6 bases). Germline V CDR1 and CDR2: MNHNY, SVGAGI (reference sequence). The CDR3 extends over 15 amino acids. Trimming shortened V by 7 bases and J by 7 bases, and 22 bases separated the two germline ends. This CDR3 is CASMGGGGFYSGYTF. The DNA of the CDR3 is TGTGCCAGCATGGGGGGAGGGGGGTTTTATAGTGGCTACACCTTC.

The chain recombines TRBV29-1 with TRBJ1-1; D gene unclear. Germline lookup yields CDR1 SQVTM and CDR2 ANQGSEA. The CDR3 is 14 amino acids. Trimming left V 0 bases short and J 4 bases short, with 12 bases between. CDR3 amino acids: CSVEEAGGGTEAFF. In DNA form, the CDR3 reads TGCAGCGTTGAAGAGGCGGGTGGTGGCACTGAAGCTTTCTTT.